The TCR beta chain described here comes from a study of identical twins. This clonotype has more than one count but fewer than ten. Its matching antigen is unknown. Donors uniformly comprised healthy Caucasians. General observations from the study: Out-of-frame alpha sequences common to twins exhibited an excess of low generation probability. Model-predicted out-of-frame TCR alpha sharing fell below observed values in monozygotic twins.

Unique molecular identifiers were present on the cDNA, and a universal primer site came from template switching. TCRdb recomputed calls from the 5' RACE reads with MiXCR, one row per CDR3 protein. The table shows approximately 1.8 million distinct CDR3 sequences, with around a third occurring only once. The clonotype was recovered from a newborn girl in good health. Sample: cord blood.

CDR3 loop: CASSSFPQGAEAYEQYF. For the CDR3, the DNA is TGTGCCAGCAGTTCTTTTCCCCAGGGGGCGGAGGCCTACGAGCAGTACTTC. The chain has TRBV6-5 and TRBJ2-7; TRBD1 agrees at 8 bases. Germline trimming cut 4 bases from V and 2 bases from J; bases unmatched to any gene: 13. This CDR3 comprises 17 residues. CDR1 is MNHEY, CDR2 SVGAGI, per germline.